This T cell receptor (beta chain) was identified during a study of T cell changes during pregnancy in multiple sclerosis. Sequencing used immunoSEQ multiplex PCR; TCRdb keeps in-frame clones, though not all of them. The table lists about 50,000 clones, 85% to 95% of them singletons. This clone occurred once. The CDR3 loop spans 10 amino acids. V was cut by 3 bases and J by 11 bases, with 8 bases left in between. The germline V gene has CDR1 SQVTM and CDR2 ANQGSEA. This chain joins TRBV29-1 and TRBJ2-1; D may be TRBD1 (6 bases). The sequence was collected from a female donor with multiple sclerosis, enrolled in a pregnancy study. Material: CD4+ T cells from peripheral blood mononuclear cells, obtained in the third trimester of pregnancy. CDR3 nucleotide sequence: TGCAGCGTTGAGGGGGCTCAGCAGTTCTTC. It codes for CSVEGAQQFF.